This TCR beta chain is from a study of beta chain features in type 1 diabetes. Of the isolated RNA, all was reverse transcribed, and so the sequenced material was expressed TCRB transcripts. TCRdb's table, derived via immunoSEQ multiplex PCR, lists solely in-frame clones and lacks some. The sample records under 300,000 clones, about 11% being singletons. Unmatched junction bases numbered 7, after V lost 2 bases and J lost 8 bases. Germline values: CDR1 LNHDA, CDR2 SQIVND (reference sequence). The CDR3 is made up of 14 amino acids. Study outcomes and limitations: TCRB CDR3 length was moderately but significantly reduced in all four CD4+ subsets of Type 1 diabetes patients.

Worth noting for this clone: Its antigen is not identified.

Input material: naive CD4+ T cells from blood. The sequence was obtained from a man in his thirties or forties with type 1 diabetes. This chain joins TRBV19 and TRBJ2-7; 9 bases map to TRBD1. CDR3 residues: CASSIRGQGGQQYF. The CDR3, as DNA: TGTGCCAGTAGTATAAGGGGACAGGGTGGACAGCAGTACTTC.